The 9 T cell receptor beta chains reported below all come from one sample, sequenced in a study of graft-versus-host responses after intestinal transplantation. Sequencing was performed with immunoSEQ multiplex PCR; in TCRdb, only in-frame clones are kept and a portion is missing. The sample holds about 8,200 clones, over 90% seen once. The sample was PBMCs, taken 11 days after intestinal transplantation. All receptors come from a human patient who received an intestinal transplant, so some T cells may come from the graft donor.

The chain employs TRBV6-5 and TRBJ1-1; D is unresolved. Germline CDR1 MNHEY, CDR2 SVGAGI. This CDR3 comprises 15 residues. V was clipped by 0 bases and J by 3 bases, with 11 bases between them. In nucleotides, the CDR3 is TGTGCCAGCAGTTACTCGTCTTTAGCTGACACTGAAGCTTTCTTT. This codes for CASSYSSLADTEAFF.

The genes are TRBV30 and TRBJ2-7; 10 bases align to TRBD2. With V trimmed by 0 bases and J by 2 bases, 7 bases remained unmatched. The germline V gene encodes CDR1 GTSNPN and CDR2 SVGIG (reference sequence). The length of the CDR3 is 16 residues. DNA of the CDR3: TGTGCCTGGAGTGTACAGAGGACTAGCGGAACCTACGAGCAGTACGTC. This translates into CAWSVQRTSGTYEQYV.

Here the CDR3 DNA reads TGTGCCAGCAGCTTAGGGGGGACAGGTGGAAGCTCCTACGAGCAGTACTTC. As protein: CASSLGGTGGSSYEQYF. The chain recombines TRBV7-8 with TRBJ2-5, with 8 bases fitting TRBD1. The closer fit of TRBJ2-7 to the DNA end suggests the J call may be wrong. This CDR3 region has 17 residues. The germline gives CDR1 SGHVS, CDR2 FQNEAQ.

The J gene is TRBJ2-1, the V gene TRBV14; 10 nucleotides match TRBD2. V trimming: 4 bases; J trimming: 8 bases; junction bases outside the gene matches: 11. This CDR3 spans 16 amino acids. The V gene's germline CDR1 is SGHDN and CDR2 FVKESK. Written as DNA, the CDR3 is TGTGCCAGCAGCCCTGTTAGCGGGGGGCTAGGAGATGAGCAGTTCTTC. Its translation: CASSPVSGGLGDEQFF.

The count of this clone is one. The chain uses TRBV11-2 and TRBJ2-3; 14 nucleotides match TRBD2. Germline V gives CDR1 SGHAT, CDR2 FQNNGV. Trimming removed 1 base from V and 5 bases from J; junction bases left unmatched: 5. The CDR3 is 17 residues long. The CDR3 here is CASSLGGGTSGGDTQYF. The DNA of the CDR3 is TGTGCCAGCAGCTTAGGCGGCGGGACTAGCGGGGGAGATACGCAGTATTTT.

The chain carries TRBV9 and TRBJ2-3; 7 positions agree with TRBD2. The germline CDR1 and CDR2 sequences are SGDLS and YYNGEE. The CDR3 spans 13 residues. Trimming at V came to 2 bases and at J to 8 bases, leaving 5 bases not matched to a gene. Written as DNA, the CDR3 is TGTGCCAGCAGCGTCGGGGGGATCGGTACGCAGTATTTT. Its translation: CASSVGGIGTQYF.

The V call is TRBV4-1, the J call TRBJ2-5; the D gene is possibly TRBD2 (5 bases). CDR3 length: 15 residues. V lost 4 bases and J 5 bases, leaving 17 bases between the germline ends. Germline CDR1 is MGHRA and CDR2 is YSYEKL. The CDR3 DNA is TGCGCCAGCAGCCCGCGCGGACTGGGGTCGGAGACCCAGTACTTC. Its translation is CASSPRGLGSETQYF.

V gene TRBV28 combines with J gene TRBJ1-2; D unclear. Trimming removed 2 bases from V and 5 bases from J, with 9 bases in between. Germline CDR1 MDHEN, CDR2 SYDVKM. The CDR3 extends over 13 amino acids. The CDR3 bases are TGTGCCAGCAGTTTAGAGGGAATTTATGGCTACACCTTC. Protein: CASSLEGIYGYTF.

The V call is TRBV7-6, the J call TRBJ1-5; a possible D gene is TRBD1 (6 bases). Germline CDR1 reads SGHVS; CDR2 reads FNYEAQ. V was cut by 5 bases and J by 1 base, with 9 bases left in between. This CDR3 is 14 amino acids long. In DNA form, the CDR3 reads TGTGCCAGCAGCGCAGGACAGAGCAATCAGCCCCAGCATTTT. Protein: CASSAGQSNQPQHF.